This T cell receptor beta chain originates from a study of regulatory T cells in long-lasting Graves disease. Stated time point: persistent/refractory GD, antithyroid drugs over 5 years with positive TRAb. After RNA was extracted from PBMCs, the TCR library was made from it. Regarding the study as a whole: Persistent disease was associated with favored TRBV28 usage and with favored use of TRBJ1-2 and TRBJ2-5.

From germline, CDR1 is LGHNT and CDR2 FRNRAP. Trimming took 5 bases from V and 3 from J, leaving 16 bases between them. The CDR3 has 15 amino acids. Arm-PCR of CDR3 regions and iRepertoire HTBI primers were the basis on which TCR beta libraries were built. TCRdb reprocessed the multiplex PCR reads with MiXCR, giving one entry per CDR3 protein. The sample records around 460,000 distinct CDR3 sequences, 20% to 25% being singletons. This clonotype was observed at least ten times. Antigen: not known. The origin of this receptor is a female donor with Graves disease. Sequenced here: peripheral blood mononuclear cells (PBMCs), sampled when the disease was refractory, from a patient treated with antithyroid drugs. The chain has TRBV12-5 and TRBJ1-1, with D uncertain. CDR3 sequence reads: CASGTFYSDYTEAFF. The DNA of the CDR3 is TGTGCTAGTGGTACCTTCTACAGCGATTACACTGAAGCTTTCTTT.